A single sample gave rise to the 21 T cell receptor beta chains below, sequenced in a study of long-term antiretroviral therapy in people with HIV. Researchers report immunoSEQ v3.0 was run at survey level. Sequenced by immunoSEQ multiplex PCR; TCRdb stores in-frame clones only, minus some. The profile shows over 30,000 clones, under 85% of them singletons. The sample here was unsorted PBMCs, taken 1 year after starting antiretroviral therapy. These receptors all come from a man aged 18 to 29 with HIV.

The chain carries TRBV7-9 and TRBJ1-4; D uncertain. V gave up 0 bases and J gave up 4 bases, with 9 bases separating them. CDR3 length: 15 residues. The germline V gene has CDR1 SEHNR and CDR2 FQNEAQ (reference sequence). DNA of the CDR3: TGTGCCAGCAGCTTAGCCAACAAGGGTAATGAAAAACTGTTTTTT. It specifies CASSLANKGNEKLFF. Drawing the rest from reference TRBV7-9 and TRBJ1-4, the complete variable domain is DTGVSQNPRHKITKRGQNVTFRCDPISEHNRLYWYRQTLGQGPEFLTYFQNEAQLEKSRLLSDRFSAERPKGSFSTLEIQRTEQGDSAMYLCASSLANKGNEKLFFGSGTQLSVL.

The chain combines TRBV4-1 with TRBJ2-7, with D unresolved. The V end lost 0 bases, the J end lost 6 bases, and 12 bases lay between the germline ends. This CDR3 region has 14 residues. The germline gives CDR1 MGHRA, CDR2 YSYEKL. In nucleotides, the CDR3 is TGCGCCAGCAGCCAAGATTTTGGCTACCTCGAGCAGTACTTC. Translating it yields CASSQDFGYLEQYF.

The V call is TRBV29-1, the J call TRBJ2-5, with 8 bases aligning to TRBD2. The V segment lost 3 bases and the J segment 5 bases; nucleotides outside the gene matches: 8. The CDR3 runs 14 residues. Germline CDR1 reads SQVTM; CDR2 reads ANQGSEA. The CDR3 protein is CSVDSAGDRETQYF. DNA of the CDR3: TGCAGCGTTGATTCAGCGGGAGATCGGGAGACCCAGTACTTC.

Only one count was recorded for this clone. The V gene is TRBV4-1, the J gene TRBJ1-1; D is perhaps TRBD1 (5 bases). Per the germline V gene, CDR1 is MGHRA and CDR2 is YSYEKL. This CDR3 is built from 17 residues. Trimming pared 2 bases from V and 4 bases from J, leaving 20 bases between. The CDR3 DNA is TGCGCCAGCAGCCAACTGGACATGGGGATCCCGCGCACTGAAGCTTTCTTT. Amino acid sequence: CASSQLDMGIPRTEAFF.

The chain links TRBV19 to TRBJ1-1, with D perhaps TRBD1 (5 bases). V was pared by 0 bases and J by 0 bases, with 8 bases between. The CDR3 has 15 amino acids. Germline CDR1 LNHDA, CDR2 SQIVND (reference sequence). DNA for the CDR3: TGTGCCAGTAGTATAGATGGCAGGGTGAACACTGAAGCTTTCTTT. It specifies CASSIDGRVNTEAFF.

The chain combines TRBV19 with TRBJ1-5; 7 bases map to TRBD1. CDR3 length: 14 amino acids. The ends lost 9 bases at V and 2 bases at J; junction bases unmatched: 7. Germline CDR1 LNHDA, CDR2 SQIVND (reference sequence). CDR3 DNA sequence: TGTGCCAGATCTAGGGGGCGCGGCAATCAGCCCCAGCATTTT. It is translated as CARSRGRGNQPQHF.

The count of this clone is one. The chain combines TRBV18 with TRBJ2-3; 7 positions agree with TRBD1. Germline V gives CDR1 KGHSH, CDR2 LQKENI. The CDR3 length is 17 residues. The trim removed 0 bases at V and 0 bases at J, leaving 6 bases unmatched. In DNA, the CDR3 is TGTGCCAGCTCACCACCGGGACAGAGAGCTAGCACAGATACGCAGTATTTT. It specifies CASSPPGQRASTDTQYF. The variable domain in full, completed from reference TRBV18 and TRBJ2-3, reads NAGVMQNPRHLVRRRGQEARLRCSPMKGHSHVYWYRQLPEEGLKFMVYLQKENIIDESGMPKERFSAEFPKEGPSILRIQQVVRGDSAAYFCASSPPGQRASTDTQYFGPGTRLTVL.

CDR3 residues: CASSLDLKGRVQAGNTIYF. The CDR3 coding sequence is TGTGCCAGCAGCTTAGATCTAAAGGGGAGGGTACAAGCTGGAAACACCATATATTTT. The chain joins TRBV11-2 to TRBJ1-3, with a tentative D call TRBD1 (5 bases). This CDR3 has 19 amino acids. V was trimmed by 0 bases and J by 2 bases, leaving 20 bases between them. The germline V gene has CDR1 SGHAT and CDR2 FQNNGV. The entire variable domain, with the rest obtained from reference TRBV11-2 and TRBJ1-3, is as follows: EAGVAQSPRYKIIEKRQSVAFWCNPISGHATLYWYQQILGQGPKLLIQFQNNGVVDDSQLPKDRFSAERLKGVDSTLKIQPAKLEDSAVYLCASSLDLKGRVQAGNTIYFGEGSWLTVV.

The chain is built from TRBV19 and TRBJ2-7; 9 nucleotides line up with TRBD2. V shed 3 bases, J shed 2 bases, and the junction held 14 bases outside the gene matches. This CDR3 has 18 amino acids. The germline V gene has CDR1 LNHDA and CDR2 SQIVND (reference sequence). The CDR3 DNA sequence: TGTGCCAGTAGTATGGGAGGGGTAGCGGGAGAAATCCCCTACGAGCAGTACTTC. It yields the protein CASSMGGVAGEIPYEQYF.

In this sample, this clone turned up once. The chain uses TRBV4-1 and TRBJ2-1; 8 bases align to TRBD1. Per the germline V gene, CDR1 is MGHRA and CDR2 is YSYEKL. The CDR3 sequence is 15 residues long. The V segment lost 3 bases and the J segment 0 bases; nucleotides outside the gene matches: 1. CDR3 bases: TGCGCCAGCAGCCACACAGGGGGCTCCTACAATGAGCAGTTCTTC. Protein: CASSHTGGSYNEQFF.

The chain has TRBV9 and TRBJ2-1, with a weak D call TRBD2 (6 bases). The CDR3 consists of 18 residues. V gave up 0 bases and J gave up 0 bases, with 16 bases separating them. Germline values: CDR1 SGDLS, CDR2 YYNGEE. Written as DNA, the CDR3 is TGTGCCAGCAGCGTAGAGGGGCTAGCGCACCTCTCCTACAATGAGCAGTTCTTC. Translating gives CASSVEGLAHLSYNEQFF.

This clone has more than one count but fewer than ten. The sample carries other DNA sequences with the same CDR3. The chain employs TRBV5-8 and TRBJ1-1; TRBD1 matches 7 bases. Trimming at V came to 0 bases and at J to 1 base, leaving 3 bases not matched to a gene. This CDR3 is built from 15 residues. Germline loops: CDR1 SGHTS, CDR2 YDEGEE. The CDR3 DNA is TGTGCCAGCAGCTTGGCGCCAGGGGGGAACACTGAAGCTTTCTTT. Protein product: CASSLAPGGNTEAFF.

The CDR3 spells CASSRDRGPGELFF. The CDR3 DNA reads as TGTGCCAGCAGCCGGGACAGGGGTCCCGGGGAGCTGTTTTTT. This rearrangement joins TRBV11-3 to TRBJ2-2; TRBD1 aligns across 10 bases. From germline, CDR1 is SGHNT and CDR2 YENEEA. V was pared by 5 bases and J by 6 bases, with 3 bases of the junction left unmatched. The length of the CDR3 is 14 residues. The full variable domain, with the rest looked up from reference TRBV11-3 and TRBJ2-2, is EAGVVQSPRYKIIEKKQPVAFWCNPISGHNTLYWYLQNLGQGPELLIRYENEEAVDDSQLPKDRFSAERLKGVDSTLKIQPAELGDSAVYLCASSRDRGPGELFFGEGSRLTVL.

The rearrangement joins TRBV5-1 to TRBJ2-7; D might be TRBD1 or TRBD2, each matching 5 bases. Trimming shortened V by 6 bases and J by 3 bases, and 13 bases separated the two germline ends. This CDR3 has 13 amino acids. Per the germline V gene, CDR1 is SGHRS and CDR2 is YFSETQ. CDR3 coding DNA: TGCGCCAGCACCCCGCAGGGAGTCTACGAGCAGTACTTC. It translates to CASTPQGVYEQYF.

The chain recombines TRBV28 with TRBJ2-7; D possibly corresponds to TRBD2 (5 bases). The CDR3 covers 14 residues. From germline, CDR1 is MDHEN and CDR2 SYDVKM. V was shortened by 1 base and J by 5 bases, with 12 bases between the two germline ends. The CDR3 sequence: CASSLSGGGNEQYF. The CDR3, as DNA: TGTGCCAGCAGTTTATCTGGAGGTGGGAACGAGCAGTACTTC.

The V call is TRBV6-5, the J call TRBJ2-1; D may be TRBD2 (5 bases). Germline V gene sequence: CDR1 MNHEY, CDR2 SVGAGI. The CDR3 extends over 14 amino acids. V shed 2 bases and J shed 2 bases, with 7 bases lying between them. CDR3: CASSYGLPYNEQFF. CDR3 DNA: TGTGCCAGCAGTTACGGACTCCCCTACAATGAGCAGTTCTTC.

The gene calls are TRBV19 and TRBJ2-7; D is unresolved. Germline CDR1 reads LNHDA; CDR2 reads SQIVND (reference sequence). The CDR3 extends over 12 amino acids. V was clipped by 1 base and J by 6 bases, with 7 bases between them. The DNA for the CDR3 is TGTGCCAGTAGTATAGGGGGTCGCGAGCAGTACTTC. It yields the protein CASSIGGREQYF.

The chain couples TRBV21-1 to TRBJ1-4; the table's D gene call, TRBD1, was not cross checked with the DNA. TRBV21-1 is noted as a pseudogene. The CDR3 is 18 residues long. CDR3 sequence reads: CASSKGSGAPVINEKLFF. The DNA of the CDR3 is TGTGCCAGCAGCAAAGGGTCAGGCGCCCCGGTAATTAATGAAAAACTGTTTTTT.

The chain joins TRBV18 to TRBJ1-1, with TRBD1 as a possible D gene (5 bases). The germline V and J ends were trimmed by 0 bases and 10 bases, with 15 bases remaining between them. CDR1 is KGHSH, CDR2 LQKENI, per germline. This CDR3 comprises 14 residues. CDR3 sequence: CASSPPLQGGSAFF. The CDR3 DNA reads TGTGCCAGCTCACCACCTTTGCAGGGAGGGTCAGCTTTCTTT. Drawing the rest from reference TRBV18 and TRBJ1-1, the complete variable domain is NAGVMQNPRHLVRRRGQEARLRCSPMKGHSHVYWYRQLPEEGLKFMVYLQKENIIDESGMPKERFSAEFPKEGPSILRIQQVVRGDSAAYFCASSPPLQGGSAFFGQGTRLTVV.

This clone came up a few times. The V call is TRBV7-9, the J call TRBJ1-2; a weak D match, TRBD1 (5 bases). This CDR3 contains 13 residues. Trimming shortened V by 5 bases and J by 8 bases, and 15 bases separated the two germline ends. The germline CDR1 and CDR2 sequences are SEHNR and FQNEAQ (reference sequence). The CDR3 region has the DNA TGTGCCAGCAGCGACCCCAGGGAAAAGGGCTACACCTTC. Its translation: CASSDPREKGYTF.

This clone was recorded once. This chain links TRBV5-6 with TRBJ2-7; D may correspond to TRBD1 or TRBD2 (5 bases each). V was trimmed by 1 base and J by 0 bases, leaving 11 bases between them. The CDR3 is 15 amino acids. In germline, CDR1 is SGHDT, CDR2 YYEEEE. CDR3 nucleotide sequence: TGTGCCAGCAGCTTGCCCGGGGACCACTCCTACGAGCAGTACTTC. Its protein product is CASSLPGDHSYEQYF.